Below, 10 T cell receptor beta chains from the same sample are listed, as sequenced in a study of blood T cell repertoires in COVID-19. Only in-frame clones appear in the TCRdb table, and some are missing; sequencing was by immunoSEQ multiplex PCR. Of around 180,000 clones listed, 75% to 90% are singletons. Source material: PBMCs or T cells enriched from blood (not recorded which). The source of these receptors is a woman in her thirties or forties with acute COVID-19.

This chain joins TRBV6-5 and TRBJ1-4, with D possibly TRBD1 on 5 matching bases. This CDR3 contains 14 residues. Germline CDR1 MNHEY, CDR2 SVGAGI. V was trimmed by 6 bases and J by 8 bases, leaving 16 bases between them. Written as DNA, the CDR3 is TGTGCCAGCAGACGGGGACTGACGGGCGAAAAACTGTTTTTT. It codes for CASRRGLTGEKLFF.

This clone was counted once. J is TRBJ2-1 and V is TRBV11-2; TRBD2 agrees at 12 bases. Germline trimming cut 4 bases from V and 12 bases from J; bases unmatched to any gene: 7. The CDR3 spans 14 residues. The germline gives CDR1 SGHAT, CDR2 FQNNGV. CDR3 nucleotide sequence: TGTGCCAGCAGCTCCTTGACTAGCGGGGGAGTGCAGTTCTTC. Its protein is CASSSLTSGGVQFF.

The chain's CDR3 is CAISELQGANTEAFF. The CDR3 DNA reads as TGTGCCATCAGTGAGCTACAGGGGGCAAACACTGAAGCTTTCTTT. The gene calls are TRBV10-3 and TRBJ1-1; 9 nucleotides align to TRBD1. The J segment lost 2 bases and the V segment lost 2 bases, leaving 3 bases of the junction unmatched. This CDR3 is 15 amino acids long. The germline V gene encodes CDR1 ENHRY and CDR2 SYGVKD.

V gene TRBV5-1 combines with J gene TRBJ2-1; D ambiguous. V lost 5 bases and J 0 bases, leaving 12 bases between the germline ends. The CDR3 runs to 15 residues. Germline V gene lookup returns CDR1 SGHRS and CDR2 YFSETQ. The CDR3 nucleotides are TGCGCCAGCAGTCACCGTTACACCTCCTACAATGAGCAGTTCTTC. It codes for CASSHRYTSYNEQFF.

The rearrangement joins TRBV7-9 to TRBJ2-2, with TRBD1 identical over 7 bases. The J segment lost 6 bases and the V segment lost 6 bases, leaving 10 bases of the junction unmatched. CDR3 length equals 15 residues. Germline loops: CDR1 SEHNR, CDR2 FQNEAQ (reference sequence). The CDR3 region is CASRDPGQWAGELFF. Here the CDR3 DNA reads TGTGCCAGCAGGGATCCGGGACAGTGGGCCGGGGAGCTGTTTTTT.

This rearrangement joins TRBV9 to TRBJ2-1; 8 nucleotides line up with TRBD2. The germline V gene has CDR1 SGDLS and CDR2 YYNGEE. This CDR3 contains 19 residues. Trimming cost V 0 bases and J 6 bases; bases outside gene matches: 17. CDR3 nucleotide sequence: TGTGCCAGCAGCGTAGGTTTGGGACTAGTCGGGGGGCCGAGCAATGAGCAGTTCTTC. This gives the protein CASSVGLGLVGGPSNEQFF.

The chain has TRBV2 and TRBJ1-2; 12 bases fit TRBD1. Germline V gives CDR1 SNHLY, CDR2 FYNNEI. Germline trimming cut 7 bases from V and 8 bases from J; bases unmatched to any gene: 11. This CDR3 is built from 15 residues. The CDR3 protein is CASTKTGQGAWGYTF. The CDR3 bases are TGTGCCAGCACAAAAACGGGACAGGGGGCATGGGGCTACACCTTC.

V and J are TRBV5-1 and TRBJ1-6; a possible D gene is TRBD1 (6 bases). Between the trimmed V and J ends, which lost 6 bases and 0 bases, there was a span of 13 bases. CDR3 size: 16 residues. Germline V CDR1 and CDR2: SGHRS, YFSETQ. The CDR3 spells CASKPDRSSYNSPLHF. CDR3 sequence (DNA): TGCGCCAGCAAACCAGACAGGAGCTCCTATAATTCACCCCTCCACTTT.

The chain is built from TRBV19 and TRBJ2-5; 7 bases are shared with TRBD1. The CDR3 extends over 14 amino acids. The germline V gene has CDR1 LNHDA and CDR2 SQIVND (reference sequence). After removal of 3 bases from V and 1 base from J, the junction contained 2 bases not matched to a gene. The CDR3, as DNA: TGTGCCAGTAGTATCCGGGACAGCCAAGAGACCCAGTACTTC. Its translation is CASSIRDSQETQYF.

The V gene is TRBV7-8, the J gene TRBJ2-5, with 7 bases that match TRBD2. This CDR3 contains 14 residues. Germline V gene lookup returns CDR1 SGHVS and CDR2 FQNEAQ. CDR3 bases: TGTGCGAGTGATATCGGGGGGTTCCAAGAGACCCAGTACTTC. This codes for CASDIGGFQETQYF.